One and the same sample provided the 16 T cell receptor beta chains below, sequenced in a study of vaccination effects on CD4 cells after COVID-19. The method was immunoSEQ multiplex PCR; TCRdb's version includes in-frame clones alone and lacks a portion of them. The sample has tens of thousands of clones, about 70% seen once. Antigen-specific CD4+ T cell clonotypes were called by their expansion after viral peptide-pool culture in ViraFEST. Investigators separated out CD4+ T cells once around 9 days of culture had passed. These receptors' targets are unknown. The sample consisted of CD4+ T cells from PBMCs cultured with HCoV-229E spike peptides, taken before COVID-19 vaccination. These receptors all come from a human donor who received a COVID-19 vaccine.

The chain couples TRBV18 to TRBJ2-7; a weak D match, TRBD1 (6 bases). The CDR3 loop spans 13 amino acids. The ends were cut back, 4 bases at V and 6 bases at J, with 13 bases in the middle. Germline V CDR1 and CDR2: KGHSH, LQKENI. The CDR3 DNA is TGTGCCAGCTCACTTAACAGGGTCAGCGAGCAGTACGTC. Residues: CASSLNRVSEQYV.

V and J are TRBV18 and TRBJ1-5; the match to TRBD1 covers 7 bases. CDR3 length equals 12 residues. The junction had 0 bases not matched to a gene; V was cut back by 6 bases and J by 4 bases. Germline assignment: CDR1 KGHSH and CDR2 LQKENI. For the CDR3, the DNA is TGTGCCAGCTCGACAGGGAATCAGCCCCAGCATTTT. Its protein product is CASSTGNQPQHF.

This clone was observed a handful of times. This chain connects TRBV6-2 or TRBV6-3 to TRBJ1-1; TRBD1 matches 10 bases. The germline CDR1 and CDR2 sequences are MNHEY and SVGEGT. V gave up 2 bases and J gave up 3 bases; unmatched junction bases: 9. The CDR3 has 17 residues. The CDR3 reads CASSYPGTGVSYTEAFF. CDR3 in DNA: TGTGCCAGCAGTTACCCAGGGACAGGGGTGTCGTACACTGAAGCTTTCTTT.

The gene calls are TRBV18 and TRBJ1-3; 7 bases fit TRBD1. The J segment lost 4 bases and the V segment lost 3 bases, leaving 21 bases of the junction unmatched. The germline CDR1 and CDR2 sequences are KGHSH and LQKENI. This CDR3 region has 20 residues. The CDR3 DNA sequence: TGTGCCAGCTCACCGATCGCACAGGGGCCCGGGGGGACTACCGGAAACACCATATATTTT. Protein sequence: CASSPIAQGPGGTTGNTIYF.

This clone has just one count. CDR3 loop: CASSLLAQQETQYF. CDR3 sequence (DNA): TGCGCCAGCAGCTTATTGGCACAGCAAGAGACCCAGTACTTC. The genes are TRBV5-1 and TRBJ2-5; D not certain. Trimming removed 2 bases at V and 2 bases at J, with 10 bases between. CDR1 SGHRS and CDR2 YFSETQ come from the germline V gene. The CDR3 has 14 residues.

The V and J genes are TRBV7-2 and TRBJ2-1; D may be TRBD1 (5 bases). The length of the CDR3 is 13 residues. CDR1 is SGHTA, CDR2 FQGNSA, per germline. V shed 4 bases and J shed 8 bases, with 12 bases lying between them. The CDR3 loop reads CASSSIGEDEQFF. CDR3 bases: TGTGCCAGCAGCTCTATAGGGGAAGATGAGCAGTTCTTC.

The chain joins TRBV11-2 to TRBJ1-2, with D tentatively TRBD1 (6 bases). Trimming shortened V by 5 bases and J by 7 bases, and 26 bases separated the two germline ends. This CDR3 region has 17 residues. The germline V gene has CDR1 SGHAT and CDR2 FQNNGV. The CDR3 DNA reads as TGTGCCAGCAGCCACCGACAGGCCCCCCGTGCTATTGGTGGCTACACCTTC. This translates into CASSHRQAPRAIGGYTF. Complete variable domain (other parts from reference TRBV11-2 and TRBJ1-2): EAGVAQSPRYKIIEKRQSVAFWCNPISGHATLYWYQQILGQGPKLLIQFQNNGVVDDSQLPKDRFSAERLKGVDSTLKIQPAKLEDSAVYLCASSHRQAPRAIGGYTFGSGTRLTVV.

This sequence joins TRBV29-1 and TRBJ2-5; 8 bases align to TRBD2. The length of the CDR3 is 15 residues. The junction had 15 bases not matched to a gene; V was cut back by 7 bases and J by 5 bases. The germline V gene has CDR1 SQVTM and CDR2 ANQGSEA. This CDR3 is CSAELAARNRETQYF. The CDR3 bases are TGCAGCGCGGAACTAGCGGCCCGTAATAGGGAGACCCAGTACTTC.

The chain is built from TRBV10-1 and TRBJ1-6, with D perhaps TRBD1 (5 bases). Germline V lookup: CDR1 WNHNN, CDR2 SYGVQD (reference sequence). The CDR3 covers 15 residues. Trimming took 4 bases from V and 7 from J, leaving 14 bases between them. The CDR3 coding sequence is TGCGCCAGCAGTGCCGGGACGGCGTTCAATTCACCCCTCCACTTT. It is translated as CASSAGTAFNSPLHF.

The chain employs TRBV20-1 and TRBJ2-1, with 8 bases matching TRBD2. The CDR3 is made up of 14 amino acids. The J segment lost 9 bases and the V segment lost 3 bases, leaving 10 bases of the junction unmatched. Germline V gene lookup returns CDR1 DFQATT and CDR2 SNEGSKA (reference sequence). The CDR3 DNA is TGCAGTGCTAGTGTATCGGGGGGGTTCGTTGAGCAGTTCTTC. Translating it yields CSASVSGGFVEQFF.

The rearrangement joins TRBV5-1 to TRBJ2-3; D tentatively reads TRBD1 or TRBD2 (6 bases each). The CDR3 runs 16 residues. Germline lookup yields CDR1 SGHRS and CDR2 YFSETQ. V gave up 0 bases and J gave up 1 base, with 12 bases separating them. The CDR3 sequence: CASSLVGGPRTDTQYF. The CDR3 DNA reads as TGCGCCAGCAGCTTGGTGGGGGGCCCCCGCACAGATACGCAGTATTTT.

This clone was detected only once. The chain links TRBV24-1 to TRBJ1-5; 9 positions match TRBD1. The CDR3 extends over 20 amino acids. V lost 3 bases, J lost 4 bases, and 18 bases stayed unmatched. Germline values: CDR1 KGHDR, CDR2 SFDVKD. The CDR3 region is CATSDPGKDRGPTENQPQHF. The CDR3 coding sequence is TGTGCCACCAGTGATCCGGGAAAGGACAGGGGACCCACGGAGAATCAGCCCCAGCATTTT.

The CDR3 region has the DNA TGTGCCAGCAGCCATCCCGACAGGGAGAGTTCACCCCTCCACTTT. Protein sequence: CASSHPDRESSPLHF. V usage is TRBV3-1 (or the pseudogene TRBV3-2) and J usage is TRBJ1-6, with 7 bases that match TRBD1. V shed 3 bases and J 9 bases; nucleotides not matched to a gene: 8. CDR1 LGHDT and CDR2 YNNKEL come from the germline V gene (reference sequence). This CDR3 contains 15 residues.

The chain combines TRBV11-2 with TRBJ1-2; D ambiguous. Germline V gives CDR1 SGHAT, CDR2 FQNNGV. V was trimmed by 2 bases and J by 4 bases, leaving 11 bases between them. This CDR3 comprises 14 residues. This CDR3 is CASSLSDNFYGYTF. As DNA, the CDR3 is TGTGCCAGCAGCTTAAGTGACAATTTCTATGGCTACACCTTC.

The chain carries TRBV6-5 and TRBJ2-5, with D hard to call. V lost 5 bases and J lost 4, with 8 bases in between. Germline V CDR1 and CDR2: MNHEY, SVGAGI. The CDR3 sequence is 12 residues long. The CDR3 region is CASSPQTETQYF. The CDR3 region has the DNA TGTGCCAGCAGTCCGCAAACAGAGACCCAGTACTTC.

The chain joins TRBV27 to TRBJ2-3, with 8 bases lining up with TRBD2. Germline loops: CDR1 MNHEY, CDR2 SMNVEV (reference sequence). Trimming cost V 4 bases and J 4 bases; bases outside gene matches: 4. This CDR3 spans 14 amino acids. The CDR3: CASSSTGGADTQYF. The CDR3 region has the DNA TGTGCCAGCAGTTCTACGGGGGGGGCAGATACGCAGTATTTT.